These 15 T cell receptor beta chains were all obtained from the same sample, sequenced in a study of identical twins. In TCRdb, the 5' RACE reads were re-called with MiXCR into one record per CDR3 protein. This sample has 1.5 million to 2 million distinct CDR3 sequences, with roughly a third found just once. Sequencing was done on a sample of cord blood. Receptors were obtained from a newborn girl in good health.

V gene TRBV27 combines with J gene TRBJ2-1; 9 bases map to TRBD1. Germline trimming cut 2 bases from V and 5 bases from J; bases unmatched to any gene: 7. The CDR3 is 16 amino acids. Germline CDR1 is MNHEY and CDR2 is SMNVEV (reference sequence). In nucleotides, the CDR3 is TGTGCCAGCAGTTTAGGGGACAGGGAAGTGGACAATGAGCAGTTCTTC. Translation gives CASSLGDREVDNEQFF.

The chain combines TRBV20-1 with TRBJ1-2; 8 bases agree with TRBD1. The trim removed 3 bases at V and 7 bases at J, leaving 1 base unmatched. The CDR3 has 11 amino acids. Germline assignment: CDR1 DFQATT and CDR2 SNEGSKA (reference sequence). Written as DNA, the CDR3 is TGCAGTGCTAGCAGGGGGCTTGGCTACACCTTC. This translates into CSASRGLGYTF.

J is TRBJ2-7 and V is TRBV2; 7 nucleotides align to TRBD1. Germline CDR1 SNHLY, CDR2 FYNNEI. This CDR3 has 13 amino acids. CDR3: CGRSGTVSYEQYF. Here the CDR3 DNA reads TGTGGCAGGTCCGGGACAGTCTCCTACGAGCAGTACTTC.

This clonotype was seen a handful of times. The chain has TRBV28 and TRBJ2-2, with 7 positions matching TRBD1. Germline CDR1 MDHEN, CDR2 SYDVKM. V dropped 6 bases and J dropped 1; count of bases not matched to a gene: 8. The CDR3 is 16 amino acids. The CDR3 is CASSLGQVLNTGELFF. The CDR3 DNA reads as TGTGCCAGCAGCCTAGGACAGGTCTTGAACACCGGGGAGCTGTTTTTT.

This clonotype was seen only a few times. The V call is TRBV21-1, the J call TRBJ1-5; the table's D gene call, TRBD1, was not cross checked with the DNA. TRBV21-1 is flagged as a pseudogene. The CDR3 sequence is 16 residues long. The CDR3 here is CASIRGTRHSNQPQHF. CDR3 DNA: TGTGCCAGCATCCGCGGGACGCGGCATAGCAATCAGCCCCAGCATTTT.

This chain joins TRBV20-1 and TRBJ2-1, with D possibly matching TRBD1 (7 bases). Germline CDR1 reads DFQATT; CDR2 reads SNEGSKA (reference sequence). CDR3 length: 13 residues. The V end was cut by 6 bases, the J end by 4 bases, with 13 bases between. CDR3 nucleotide sequence: TGCAGTGCCAGGGGGGCTGAGTACAATGAGCAGTTCTTC. Translation gives CSARGAEYNEQFF.

The V gene is TRBV27, the J gene TRBJ2-7, with 10 bases identical to TRBD1. Germline V lookup: CDR1 MNHEY, CDR2 SMNVEV (reference sequence). V was pared by 8 bases and J by 5 bases, with 0 bases of the junction left unmatched. The CDR3 is 11 amino acids. The CDR3: CASGQGDEQYF. The CDR3 DNA is TGTGCCAGCGGACAGGGGGACGAGCAGTACTTC.

This chain uses TRBV4-1 with TRBJ1-2; D remains ambiguous. Germline lookup yields CDR1 MGHRA and CDR2 YSYEKL. This CDR3 is 16 amino acids long. The V end lost 0 bases, the J end lost 2 bases, and 13 bases lay between the germline ends. The CDR3 loop reads CASSQDLWATNYGYTF. In DNA form, the CDR3 reads TGCGCCAGCAGCCAAGATCTATGGGCGACAAACTATGGCTACACCTTC.

V is TRBV3-1 and J is TRBJ2-5; D may be TRBD1 or TRBD2 (5 bases each). V was cut by 4 bases and J by 3 bases, with 12 bases left in between. The CDR3 has 14 amino acids. Looked up from germline, CDR1 is LGHDT and CDR2 is YNNKEL (reference sequence). Here the CDR3 DNA reads TGTGCCAGCAGCCCTGGGACCCACAAAGAGACCCAGTACTTC. Protein: CASSPGTHKETQYF.

For the CDR3, the DNA is TGTGCCAGCAGCGTAGGAGTAGGGGGCGTAGGAGATACGCAGTATTTT. Translating it yields CASSVGVGGVGDTQYF. The chain employs TRBV9 and TRBJ2-3; 7 bases map to TRBD1. The CDR3 runs 16 residues. V lost 0 bases, J lost 5 bases, and 9 bases stayed unmatched. Germline CDR1 is SGDLS and CDR2 is YYNGEE. The variable domain in full, with the rest retrieved from reference TRBV9 and TRBJ2-3, is DSGVTQTPKHLITATGQRVTLRCSPRSGDLSVYWYQQSLDQGLQFLIQYYNGEERAKGNILERFSAQQFPDLHSELNLSSLELGDSALYFCASSVGVGGVGDTQYFGPGTRLTVL.

The rearrangement links TRBV7-2 to TRBJ1-1; D gene uncertain. The CDR3 consists of 14 residues. The V gene lost 6 bases and the J gene lost 1 base, with 12 bases spanning the gap. CDR1 SGHTA and CDR2 FQGNSA come from the germline V gene. CDR3 region: CASRRYLGNTEAFF. The CDR3 nucleotides read TGTGCCAGCAGACGTTACCTGGGGAACACTGAAGCTTTCTTT. Filled out from reference TRBV7-2 and TRBJ1-1, the complete variable domain reads GAGVSQSPSNKVTEKGKDVELRCDPISGHTALYWYRQSLGQGLEFLIYFQGNSAPDKSGLPSDRFSAERTGGSVSTLTIQRTQQEDSAVYLCASRRYLGNTEAFFGQGTRLTVV.

This clonotype was detected a few times. The V gene is TRBV29-1, the J gene TRBJ1-2; D remains unclear. Germline V gene lookup returns CDR1 SQVTM and CDR2 ANQGSEA. The CDR3 length is 9 residues. V lost 6 bases and J 8 bases, leaving 7 bases between the germline ends. The CDR3 DNA follows: TGCAGCGTAAATACAGGCTACACCTTC. Its translation: CSVNTGYTF.

V and J are TRBV12-3 or TRBV12-4 and TRBJ2-7, with 9 bases that match TRBD1. The V segment lost 2 bases and the J segment 2 bases; nucleotides outside the gene matches: 7. The CDR3 has 16 residues. The CDR3 DNA follows: TGTGCCAGCAGTTTACAGGACAGGGGAGACGCCTACGAGCAGTACTTC. It yields the protein CASSLQDRGDAYEQYF.

Comments on this clonotype: Compared with germline, one end of the junction differs, possibly owing to a read error. J is TRBJ1-4 and V is TRBV29-1, with D maybe TRBD1 (5 bases). Germline V gene data show CDR1 as SQVTM and CDR2 as ANQGSEA. The CDR3 is 14 amino acids. This CDR3 is CSVQERARGEKLFF. The CDR3 DNA reads TGCAGCGTTCAAGAAAGGGCAAGGGGTGAAAAACTGTTTTTT.

The chain uses TRBV13 and TRBJ2-4, with 7 bases that match TRBD2. This CDR3 comprises 13 residues. The junction had 4 bases not matched to a gene; V was cut back by 5 bases and J by 6 bases. Germline-derived CDR1 and CDR2 are PRHDT and FYEKMQ (reference sequence). The CDR3 bases are TGTGCCAGCAGCCCGGGAGGTGGAAACATTCAGTACTTC. Residues: CASSPGGGNIQYF.